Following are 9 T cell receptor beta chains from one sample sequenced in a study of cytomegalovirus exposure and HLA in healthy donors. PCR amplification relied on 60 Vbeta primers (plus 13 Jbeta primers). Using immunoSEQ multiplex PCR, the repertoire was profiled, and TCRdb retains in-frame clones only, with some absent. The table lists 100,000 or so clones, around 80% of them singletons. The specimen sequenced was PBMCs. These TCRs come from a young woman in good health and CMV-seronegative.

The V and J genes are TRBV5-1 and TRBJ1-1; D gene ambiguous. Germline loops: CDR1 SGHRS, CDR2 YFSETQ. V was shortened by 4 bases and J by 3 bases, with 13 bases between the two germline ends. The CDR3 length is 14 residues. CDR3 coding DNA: TGCGCCAGCAGCCCGGGTCCGGAGGACACTGAAGCTTTCTTT. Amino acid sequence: CASSPGPEDTEAFF.

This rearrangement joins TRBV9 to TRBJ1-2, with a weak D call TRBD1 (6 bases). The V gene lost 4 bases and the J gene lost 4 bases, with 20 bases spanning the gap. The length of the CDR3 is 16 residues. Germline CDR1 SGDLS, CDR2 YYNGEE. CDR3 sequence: CASSRQEVVSAYGYTF. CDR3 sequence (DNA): TGTGCCAGCAGCAGACAGGAAGTCGTTTCGGCCTATGGCTACACCTTC. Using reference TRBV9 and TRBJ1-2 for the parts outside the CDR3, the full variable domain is DSGVTQTPKHLITATGQRVTLRCSPRSGDLSVYWYQQSLDQGLQFLIQYYNGEERAKGNILERFSAQQFPDLHSELNLSSLELGDSALYFCASSRQEVVSAYGYTFGSGTRLTVV.

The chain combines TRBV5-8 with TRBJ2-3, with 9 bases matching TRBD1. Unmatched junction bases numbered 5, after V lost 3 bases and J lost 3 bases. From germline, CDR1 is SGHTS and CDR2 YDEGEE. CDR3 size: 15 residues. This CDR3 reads CASSSGQGWTDTQYF. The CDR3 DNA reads TGTGCCAGCAGCTCGGGACAGGGTTGGACAGATACGCAGTATTTT.

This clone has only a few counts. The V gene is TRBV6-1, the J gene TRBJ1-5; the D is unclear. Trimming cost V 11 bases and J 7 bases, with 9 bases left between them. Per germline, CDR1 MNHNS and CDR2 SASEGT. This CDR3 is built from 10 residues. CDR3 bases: TGTGCCGTCCAAAGCCAGCCCCAGCATTTT. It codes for CAVQSQPQHF.

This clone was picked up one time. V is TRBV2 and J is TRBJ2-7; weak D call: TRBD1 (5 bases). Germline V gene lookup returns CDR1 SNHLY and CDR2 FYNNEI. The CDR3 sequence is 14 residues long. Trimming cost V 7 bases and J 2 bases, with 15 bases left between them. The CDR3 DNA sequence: TGTGCCAGCATTGGGGCAGGGCAGACCTACGAGCAGTACTTC. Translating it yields CASIGAGQTYEQYF. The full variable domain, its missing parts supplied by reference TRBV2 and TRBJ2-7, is EPEVTQTPSHQVTQMGQEVILRCVPISNHLYFYWYRQILGQKVEFLVSFYNNEISEKSEIFDDQFSVERPDGSNFTLKIRSTKLEDSAMYFCASIGAGQTYEQYFGPGTRLTVT.

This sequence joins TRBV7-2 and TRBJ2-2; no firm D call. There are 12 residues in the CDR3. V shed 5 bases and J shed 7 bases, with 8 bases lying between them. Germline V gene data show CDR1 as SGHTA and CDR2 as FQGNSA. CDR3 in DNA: TGTGCCAGCAGCCAAGTCAGCGGGGAGCTGTTTTTT. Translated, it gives CASSQVSGELFF.

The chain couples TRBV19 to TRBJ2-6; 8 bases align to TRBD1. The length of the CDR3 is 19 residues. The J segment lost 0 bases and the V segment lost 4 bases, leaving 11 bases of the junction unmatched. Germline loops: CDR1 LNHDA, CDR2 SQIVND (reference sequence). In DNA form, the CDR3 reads TGTGCCAGTAGTAGCCAACAGGGGGGCCTCTCCTCTGGGGCCAACGTCCTGACTTTC. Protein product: CASSSQQGGLSSGANVLTF.

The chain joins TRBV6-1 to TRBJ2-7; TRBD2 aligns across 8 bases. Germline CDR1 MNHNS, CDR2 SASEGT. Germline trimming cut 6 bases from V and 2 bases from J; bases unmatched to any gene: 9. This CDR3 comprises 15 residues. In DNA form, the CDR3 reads TGTGCCAGCAGCCTACTAGCGGAAGGTCCCTACGAGCAGTACTTC. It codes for CASSLLAEGPYEQYF.

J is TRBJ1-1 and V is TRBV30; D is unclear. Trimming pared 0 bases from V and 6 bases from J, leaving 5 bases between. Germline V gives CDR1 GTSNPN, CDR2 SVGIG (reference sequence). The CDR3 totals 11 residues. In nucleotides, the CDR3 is TGTGCCTGGAGTGTAGAGGCTGAAGCTTTCTTT. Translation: CAWSVEAEAFF.